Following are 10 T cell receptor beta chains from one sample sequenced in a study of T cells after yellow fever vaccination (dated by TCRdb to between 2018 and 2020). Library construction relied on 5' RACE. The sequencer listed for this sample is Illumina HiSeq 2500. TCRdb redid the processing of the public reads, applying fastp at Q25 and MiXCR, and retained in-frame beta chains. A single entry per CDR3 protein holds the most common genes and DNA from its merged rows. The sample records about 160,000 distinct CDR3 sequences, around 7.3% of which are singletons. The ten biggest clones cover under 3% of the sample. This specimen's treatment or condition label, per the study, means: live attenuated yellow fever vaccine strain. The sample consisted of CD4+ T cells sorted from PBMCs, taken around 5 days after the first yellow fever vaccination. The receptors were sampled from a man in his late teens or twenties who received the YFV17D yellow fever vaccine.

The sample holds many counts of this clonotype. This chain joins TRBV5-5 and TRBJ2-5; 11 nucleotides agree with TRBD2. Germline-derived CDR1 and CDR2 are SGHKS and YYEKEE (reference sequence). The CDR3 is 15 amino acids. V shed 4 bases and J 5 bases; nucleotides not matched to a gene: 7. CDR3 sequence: CASSLLAGVRETQYF. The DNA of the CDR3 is TGTGCCAGCAGCCTACTAGCGGGGGTCAGGGAGACCCAGTACTTC.

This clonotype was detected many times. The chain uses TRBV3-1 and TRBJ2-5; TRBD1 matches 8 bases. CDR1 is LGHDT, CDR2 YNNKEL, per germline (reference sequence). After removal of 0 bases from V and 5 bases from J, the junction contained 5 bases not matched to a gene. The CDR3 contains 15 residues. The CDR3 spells CASSQDPGGEETQYF. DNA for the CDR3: TGTGCCAGCAGCCAAGATCCAGGGGGCGAGGAGACCCAGTACTTC.

The CDR3 region is CASSLVTGATYEQYF. CDR3 DNA sequence: TGTGCCAGCAGCTTGGTGACAGGGGCCACCTACGAGCAGTACTTC. The chain combines TRBV7-8 with TRBJ2-7; 8 positions agree with TRBD1. The CDR3 is 15 residues long. With 3 bases clipped from V and 2 bases from J, the junction kept 6 bases outside the gene matches. The germline V gene encodes CDR1 SGHVS and CDR2 FQNEAQ.

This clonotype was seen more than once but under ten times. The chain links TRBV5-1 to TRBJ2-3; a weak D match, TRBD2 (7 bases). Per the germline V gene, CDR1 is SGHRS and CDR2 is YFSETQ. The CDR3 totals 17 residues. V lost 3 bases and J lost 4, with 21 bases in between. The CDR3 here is CASSSNPAGAGADTQYF. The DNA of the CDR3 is TGCGCCAGCAGCTCCAACCCGGCGGGGGCCGGTGCAGATACGCAGTATTTT.

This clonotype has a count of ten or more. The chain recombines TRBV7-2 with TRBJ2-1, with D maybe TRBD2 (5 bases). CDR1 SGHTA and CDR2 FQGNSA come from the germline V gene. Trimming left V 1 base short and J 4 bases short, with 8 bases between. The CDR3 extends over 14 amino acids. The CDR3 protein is CASSLVEGYNEQFF. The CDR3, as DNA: TGTGCCAGCAGCTTAGTAGAGGGATACAATGAGCAGTTCTTC.

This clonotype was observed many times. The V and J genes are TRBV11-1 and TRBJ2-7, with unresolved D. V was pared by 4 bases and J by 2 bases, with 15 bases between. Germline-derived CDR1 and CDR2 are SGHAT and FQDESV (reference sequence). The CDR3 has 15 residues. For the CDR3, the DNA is TGTGCCAGCAGCTCGTTTTTTCGATTTCCCTACGAGCAGTACTTC. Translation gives CASSSFFRFPYEQYF.

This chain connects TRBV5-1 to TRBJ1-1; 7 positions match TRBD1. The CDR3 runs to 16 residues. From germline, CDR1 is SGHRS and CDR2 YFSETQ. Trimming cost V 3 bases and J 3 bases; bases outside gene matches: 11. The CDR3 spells CASSSTGTVLDTEAFF. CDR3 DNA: TGCGCCAGCAGCTCGACAGGGACAGTCCTGGACACTGAAGCTTTCTTT.

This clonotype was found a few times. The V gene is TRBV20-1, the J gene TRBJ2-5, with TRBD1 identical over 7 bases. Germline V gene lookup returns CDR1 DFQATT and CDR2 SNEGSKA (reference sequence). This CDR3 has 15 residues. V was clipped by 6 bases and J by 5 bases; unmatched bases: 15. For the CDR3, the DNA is TGCAGTGCGCCGCAATTCGGGACAGTAGGGGAGACCCAGTACTTC. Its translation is CSAPQFGTVGETQYF.

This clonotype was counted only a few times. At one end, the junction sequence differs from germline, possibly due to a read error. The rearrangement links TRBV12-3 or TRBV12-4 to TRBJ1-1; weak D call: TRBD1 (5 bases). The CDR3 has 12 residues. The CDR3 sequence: CASSLASTGGNF. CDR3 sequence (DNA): TGTGCCAGCAGTTTAGCGAGTACGGGGGGAAACTTT.

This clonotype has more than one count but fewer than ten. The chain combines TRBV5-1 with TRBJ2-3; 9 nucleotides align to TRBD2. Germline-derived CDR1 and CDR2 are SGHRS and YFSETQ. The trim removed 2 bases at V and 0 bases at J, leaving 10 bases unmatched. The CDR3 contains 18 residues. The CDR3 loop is CASSFGSAGGPSTDTQYF. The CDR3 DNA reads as TGCGCCAGCAGCTTCGGGTCAGCGGGGGGCCCCAGCACAGATACGCAGTATTTT.